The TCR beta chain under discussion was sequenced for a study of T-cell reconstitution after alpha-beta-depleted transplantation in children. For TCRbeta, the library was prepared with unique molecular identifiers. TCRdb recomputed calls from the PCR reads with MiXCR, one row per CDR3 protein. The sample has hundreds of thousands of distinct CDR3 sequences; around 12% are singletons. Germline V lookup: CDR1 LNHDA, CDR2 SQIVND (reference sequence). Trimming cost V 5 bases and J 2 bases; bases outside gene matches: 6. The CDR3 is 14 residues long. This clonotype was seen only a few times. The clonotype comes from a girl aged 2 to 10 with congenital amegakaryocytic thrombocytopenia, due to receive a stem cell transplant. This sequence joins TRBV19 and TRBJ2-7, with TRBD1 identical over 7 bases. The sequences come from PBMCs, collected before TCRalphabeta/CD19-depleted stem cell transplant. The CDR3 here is CASSPGQKAYEQYF. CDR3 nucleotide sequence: TGTGCCAGTAGTCCGGGACAGAAAGCCTACGAGCAGTACTTC.